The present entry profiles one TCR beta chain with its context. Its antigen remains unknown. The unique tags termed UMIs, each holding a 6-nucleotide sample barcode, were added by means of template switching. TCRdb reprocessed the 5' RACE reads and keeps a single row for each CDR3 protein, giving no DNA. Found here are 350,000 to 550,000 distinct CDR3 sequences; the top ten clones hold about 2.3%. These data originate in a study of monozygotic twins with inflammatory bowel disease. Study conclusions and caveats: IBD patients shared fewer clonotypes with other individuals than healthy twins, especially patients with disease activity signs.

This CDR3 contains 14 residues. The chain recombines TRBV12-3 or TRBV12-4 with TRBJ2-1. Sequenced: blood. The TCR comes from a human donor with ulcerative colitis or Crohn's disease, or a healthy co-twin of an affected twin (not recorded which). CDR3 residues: CASSLGLLANEQFF.